Shown below are 5 T cell receptor beta chains from a single sample sequenced in a study of vaccination effects on CD4 cells after COVID-19 (dated by TCRdb to between 2021 and 2022). Antigens of these TCRs are unknown. After less than 13 days of culture, CD4+ T cells were isolated with the EasySep CD4+ T cell isolation kit. Participants received two doses of either the BNT162b2 or the mRNA-1273 mRNA SARS-CoV-2 vaccine. Libraries were built with the immunoSEQ multiplex PCR assay. This is the immuneACCESS table as TCRdb keeps it, with only in-frame sequences that have V and J called. A part of the clones is gone; compared with another copy, unresolved V genes explain less than half, and the rest is unexplained. The sample contains 66,000 or so clones, around 79% of them found a single time. Together, the top ten hold 2% to 3% of the sample. The source was CD4+ T cells from PBMCs cultured without peptide, collected after COVID-19 vaccination. All receptors derive from a human donor who received a COVID-19 vaccine.

This clone was found a few times. DNA for the CDR3: TGTGCCTGGAGTGTCAGGGATGAAAAACTGTTTTTT. Protein sequence: CAWSVRDEKLFF. The chain links TRBV30 to TRBJ1-4; possibly TRBD1 for D (5 bases). The V gene's germline CDR1 is GTSNPN and CDR2 SVGIG (reference sequence). Trimming removed 0 bases at V and 6 bases at J, with 5 bases between. The length of the CDR3 is 12 residues.

This chain connects TRBV12-3 or TRBV12-4 to TRBJ2-3; D might be TRBD1 (5 bases). CDR3 length equals 13 residues. Trimming cost V 6 bases and J 1 base, with 8 bases left between them. CDR3 nucleotides: TGTGCCAGCAGGGGGCAGGGCACAGATACGCAGTATTTT. Amino acids: CASRGQGTDTQYF.

This chain joins TRBV19 and TRBJ1-1; maybe TRBD1 (6 bases). Germline CDR1 reads LNHDA; CDR2 reads SQIVND (reference sequence). The CDR3 sequence is 13 residues long. V was pared by 4 bases and J by 4 bases, with 10 bases between. The CDR3 DNA sequence: TGTGCCAGTAGTAGGACAGTGATCACTGAAGCTTTCTTT. Amino acid sequence: CASSRTVITEAFF.

This sequence joins TRBV6-5 and TRBJ1-3; tentative D call: TRBD1 (5 bases). V lost 6 bases to trimming and J lost 2 bases, with 8 bases between them. There are 13 residues in the CDR3. CDR1 MNHEY and CDR2 SVGAGI come from the germline V gene. The CDR3 sequence: CASRRDPGNTIYF. In DNA, the CDR3 is TGTGCCAGCAGACGGGACCCTGGAAACACCATATATTTT.

The chain joins TRBV2 to TRBJ2-7; perhaps TRBD1 as D (6 bases). V was clipped by 5 bases and J by 6 bases, with 11 bases between them. CDR3 length: 12 amino acids. Germline lookup yields CDR1 SNHLY and CDR2 FYNNEI. The CDR3 DNA follows: TGTGCCAGCAGTTTGGGGGCCTCCGAGCAGTACGTC. This translates into CASSLGASEQYV.